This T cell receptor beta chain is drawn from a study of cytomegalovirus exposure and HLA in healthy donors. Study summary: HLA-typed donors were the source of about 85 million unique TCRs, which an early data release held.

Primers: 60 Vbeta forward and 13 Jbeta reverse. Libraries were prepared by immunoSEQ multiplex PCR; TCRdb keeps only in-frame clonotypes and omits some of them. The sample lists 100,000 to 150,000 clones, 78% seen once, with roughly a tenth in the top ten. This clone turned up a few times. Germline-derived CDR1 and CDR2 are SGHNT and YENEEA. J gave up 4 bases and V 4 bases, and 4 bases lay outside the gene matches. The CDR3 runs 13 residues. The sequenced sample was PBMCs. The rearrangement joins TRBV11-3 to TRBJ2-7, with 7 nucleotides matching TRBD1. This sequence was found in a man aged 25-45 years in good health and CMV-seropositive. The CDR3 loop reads CASSSDREYEQYF. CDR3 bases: TGTGCCAGCAGCTCCGACAGGGAATACGAGCAGTACTTC.